This entry is about one TCR beta chain. Its recognized antigen is unknown. No clone much larger than this one lies a single base away; base qualities are absent. From the cysteine up to the phenylalanine, the CDR3 has a length of 16 residues. Here the CDR3 DNA is all that survives: 48 bases in frame from base 1. V is pared back by 4 bases and J by 0 bases, with 15 bases lying between the germline termini. The germline V gene encodes CDR1 MNHNS and CDR2 SASEGT. This sample's time point label indicates: baseline before first vaccination. This specimen's treatment or condition label, interpreted: meningococcal conjugate vaccine given as trial control. Vaccinee samples came from UK trials COV001 and COV002, including a single-blind randomized controlled phase 2/3 trial of AZD1222 (ChAdOx1 nCoV-19) in healthy adults. For TCRbeta chain sequencing, PBMC samples from trial participants were taken at day 0 and at day 28 after the second dose.

This sample is drawn from a study of T cell responses to AZD1222 COVID-19 vaccine (dated by TCRdb to about 2021). Study-wide context: A total of roughly 240 trial participants underwent TCR sequencing, of whom about 200 received two doses of AZD1222 and around 26 received two doses of the MenACWY control vaccine. Trial participants were enrolled by age into 18-55, 56-69 and 70-plus year subgroups, with roughly 160, 29 and 62 TCR-sequenced participants respectively.

Overall study results and their limits: Most participants were white British and females outnumbered males, and the authors suggested that clonal diversity may have been underestimated. Reportedly, almost half of the unique spike-specific TCRs recognized epitopes lying outside the regions that are mutated in the B.1.351 and B.1.1.7 variants. Because no day 14 peak-response samples were available, repertoires were characterized only after the peak T cell response. Spike-specific TCR breadth and depth rose significantly after two AZD1222 doses compared with day 0 and with MenACWY recipients. The vaccine-associated CD4 TCRs covered the entire spike protein, and the dominant responses fell in regions 160-218 and 743-854. Conclusions about previously exposed vaccinees were limited because only five to seven AZD1222 recipients were SARS-CoV-2 seropositive at baseline. The 56-69-year group was small, and its depth increase did not reach significance, likely because of low power.

The CDR3 regions of human TCRbeta chains were analyzed by immunosequencing. Regarding the original processing steps: TCRs in the repertoires were matched against a reference library of SARS-CoV-2-specific TCRs that had been generated with the MIRA antigen-specificity platform. Breadth was defined as the fraction of unique TCRs that were SARS-CoV-2-associated. Depth was defined as the fraction of total T cells that were SARS-CoV-2-associated. Each spike-specific TCR was assigned to its reactive spike region and to a CD4 or CD8 class using the MIRA data. Log10-transformed breadth and depth values were compared by one-way ANOVA with Sidak's multiple comparisons tests. The clones in this table, taken by TCRdb from immuneACCESS, are in-frame only. Not every clone is retained; where verified, under half of the shortfall comes from an unresolved V gene, and the cause of the rest is unknown. V and J calls and clone size are given by that table; D and trimming were obtained from the DNA. This sample lists 120,000 to 150,000 clones; approximately 78% were detected once. 4.1% of the sample goes to the ten largest clones.

This sequence originates from an adult in good health. The chain is made from TRBV6-1 and TRBJ2-5; D gene: possibly TRBD2, on 7 matching bases. The specimen comprised peripheral blood, sampled on day 0 of MenACWY control vaccination. The nucleotides read TGTGCCAGCAGTGCGGGGGGCAGGGTGTACCAAGAGACCCAGTACTTC. The encoded protein is CASSAGGRVYQETQYF.